The 7 T cell receptor beta chains below were found in one sample sequenced in a study of blood T cell repertoires in COVID-19. Data came from immunoSEQ multiplex PCR; TCRdb stores just in-frame clones and leaves some out. The sample yields 35,000 to 45,000 clones, approximately 80% seen once. The specimen was peripheral blood. The source is a human donor in a cohort sampled during active COVID-19.

The chain is built from TRBV2 and TRBJ2-7; maybe TRBD2 (5 bases). CDR3 size: 15 residues. The V gene's germline CDR1 is SNHLY and CDR2 FYNNEI. V was trimmed by 4 bases and J by 0 bases, leaving 13 bases between them. The CDR3 is CASSARTVRSYEQYF. The CDR3 DNA sequence: TGTGCCAGCAGTGCCAGGACTGTACGCTCCTACGAGCAGTACTTC. Together with reference TRBV2 and TRBJ2-7, the CDR3 gives the full variable domain: EPEVTQTPSHQVTQMGQEVILRCVPISNHLYFYWYRQILGQKVEFLVSFYNNEISEKSEIFDDQFSVERPDGSNFTLKIRSTKLEDSAMYFCASSARTVRSYEQYFGPGTRLTVT.

The chain recombines TRBV11-3 with TRBJ2-6, with D tentatively TRBD2 (6 bases). The CDR3 is made up of 16 amino acids. With 5 bases removed from V and 1 base from J, the gap between germline ends came to 12 bases. Germline loops: CDR1 SGHNT, CDR2 YENEEA. DNA of the CDR3: TGTGCCAGCAGCCCCTTTGCGGGATCTGGGGCCAACGTCCTGACTTTC. Amino acid sequence: CASSPFAGSGANVLTF.

This sequence joins TRBV6-5 and TRBJ2-1, with 7 bases lining up with TRBD1. Germline V gene data show CDR1 as MNHEY and CDR2 as SVGAGI. V lost 4 bases and J lost 0; bases outside the gene matches: 6. The CDR3 runs to 16 residues. The CDR3 region is CASSSPGQRSYNEQFF. The CDR3 DNA reads TGTGCCAGCAGTTCCCCGGGACAGCGCTCCTACAATGAGCAGTTCTTC.

The chain uses TRBV3-1 (or the pseudogene TRBV3-2) and TRBJ2-4; 11 nucleotides line up with TRBD2. V lost 2 bases and J lost 0; bases outside the gene matches: 3. Germline CDR1 reads LGHDT; CDR2 reads YNNKEL (reference sequence). The CDR3 loop spans 17 amino acids. CDR3 protein: CASSQTTSGRAKNIQYF. As DNA, the CDR3 is TGTGCCAGCAGCCAAACTACTAGCGGGAGAGCCAAAAACATTCAGTACTTC.

The chain carries TRBV5-1 and TRBJ1-4, with D maybe TRBD1 (6 bases). Per the germline V gene, CDR1 is SGHRS and CDR2 is YFSETQ. Deletions cut 4 bases from V and 6 bases from J, with 13 bases between. This CDR3 is 14 amino acids long. The CDR3 nucleotides are TGCGCCAGCAGCCAACAGGGCTGGCATGAAAAACTGTTTTTT. Residues: CASSQQGWHEKLFF.

The chain has TRBV19 and TRBJ2-1, with a possible D match to TRBD2 (7 bases). V was trimmed by 6 bases and J by 1 base, leaving 10 bases between them. The CDR3 runs 14 residues. Germline V gene data show CDR1 as LNHDA and CDR2 as SQIVND (reference sequence). In DNA form, the CDR3 reads TGTGCCAGTAGAGAGGGGGGGTCCTACAATGAGCAGTTCTTC. Protein: CASREGGSYNEQFF.

The rearrangement links TRBV3-1 (or the pseudogene TRBV3-2) to TRBJ1-1; 9 positions match TRBD1. This CDR3 has 12 amino acids. Germline-derived CDR1 and CDR2 are LGHDT and YNNKEL (reference sequence). J gave up 10 bases and V 6 bases, and 6 bases lay outside the gene matches. Here the CDR3 DNA reads TGTGCCAGCAGTCCACAGGGGGCGCGAGCTTTCTTT. It yields the protein CASSPQGARAFF.